This entry lists 27 T cell receptor beta chains sequenced from one sample in a study of cytomegalovirus exposure and HLA in healthy donors. 13 Jbeta primers and 60 Vbeta primers were used for the PCR. The data were produced by immunoSEQ multiplex PCR, yet TCRdb's version contains in-frame clones alone and is incomplete. Of 150,000 to 160,000 clones in the sample, about four fifths are singletons; the top ten hold 7.5% to 9%. Specimen: PBMCs. The receptors shown here come from a man younger than 45 in good health and CMV-seropositive.

This clone was seen a handful of times. The CDR3 loop reads CASEGDSNGYTF. The CDR3 nucleotides read TGTGCCAGCGAGGGGGACAGTAATGGCTACACCTTC. V and J are TRBV6-5 and TRBJ1-2; 7 bases fit TRBD1. Trimming took 8 bases from V and 6 from J; bases not matched to a gene: 6. The CDR3 consists of 12 residues. Germline V gene sequence: CDR1 MNHEY, CDR2 SVGAGI.

The chain couples TRBV2 to TRBJ2-7, with D possibly matching TRBD1 (5 bases). With 2 bases removed from V and 2 bases from J, the gap between germline ends came to 10 bases. CDR3 size: 14 residues. Looked up from germline, CDR1 is SNHLY and CDR2 is FYNNEI. The DNA for the CDR3 is TGTGCCAGCAGTGAACAGGGTGGTCCCTACGAGCAGTACTTC. This sequence encodes CASSEQGGPYEQYF.

The V gene is TRBV19, the J gene TRBJ2-5; D uncertain. V gave up 5 bases and J gave up 5 bases, with 6 bases separating them. The CDR3 totals 11 residues. Germline loops: CDR1 LNHDA, CDR2 SQIVND (reference sequence). The CDR3 nucleotides read TGTGCCAGTAGTGCTCGGGAGACCCAGTACTTC. Protein: CASSARETQYF.

This rearrangement joins TRBV18 to TRBJ1-2; the D is unclear. The CDR3 is 13 amino acids. Germline assignment: CDR1 KGHSH and CDR2 LQKENI. Trimming took 2 bases from V and 7 from J, leaving 11 bases between them. As DNA, the CDR3 is TGTGCCAGCTCACCAAATCCGGGAATTGGCTACACCTTC. As protein: CASSPNPGIGYTF.

V is TRBV29-1 and J is TRBJ2-3; the match to TRBD2 covers 9 bases. The CDR3 spans 13 residues. After removal of 8 bases from V and 5 bases from J, the junction contained 8 bases not matched to a gene. CDR1 SQVTM and CDR2 ANQGSEA come from the germline V gene. The CDR3, as DNA: TGCAGCTCTTCAGCGGGGGGCAAAGATACGCAGTATTTT. This codes for CSSSAGGKDTQYF.

The J gene is TRBJ2-3, the V gene TRBV6-6, with D unresolved. The germline gives CDR1 MNHNY, CDR2 SVGAGI (reference sequence). The V end was cut by 2 bases, the J end by 2 bases, with 5 bases between. CDR3 length equals 13 residues. The CDR3 sequence: CASSYTYTDTQYF. CDR3 DNA sequence: TGTGCCAGCAGTTACACCTACACAGATACGCAGTATTTT.

The J gene is TRBJ2-3, the V gene TRBV9, with 7 bases aligning to TRBD2. The CDR3 loop spans 16 amino acids. With 0 bases clipped from V and 2 bases from J, the junction kept 6 bases outside the gene matches. The V gene's germline CDR1 is SGDLS and CDR2 YYNGEE. DNA of the CDR3: TGTGCCAGCAGCGTAGGAACTAGCGATAACACAGATACGCAGTATTTT. It is translated as CASSVGTSDNTDTQYF.

The rearrangement joins TRBV4-1 to TRBJ2-7; D gene ambiguous. Trimming took off 1 base at V and 2 bases at J, with 21 bases between the two ends. This CDR3 comprises 18 residues. Germline V gene sequence: CDR1 MGHRA, CDR2 YSYEKL. The CDR3, as DNA: TGCGCCAGCAGCCAAGCTACTACACTTTACGGCTTGACCTACGAGCAGTACTTC. It is translated as CASSQATTLYGLTYEQYF.

In this sample, this clone turned up once. The chain combines TRBV30 with TRBJ1-2; no clear D gene. The length of the CDR3 is 13 residues. The V end was cut by 4 bases, the J end by 4 bases, with 13 bases between. Per the germline V gene, CDR1 is GTSNPN and CDR2 is SVGIG (reference sequence). This CDR3 is CAWTLGTLYGYTF. The DNA of the CDR3 is TGTGCCTGGACCCTTGGCACCCTCTATGGCTACACCTTC.

The rearrangement uses TRBV4-2 and TRBJ2-7; no reliable D call. V was trimmed by 1 base and J by 2 bases, leaving 9 bases between them. Looked up from germline, CDR1 is LGHNA and CDR2 is YNFKEQ. CDR3 length: 14 amino acids. Here the CDR3 reads CASSQGGLPYEQYF. In nucleotides, the CDR3 is TGTGCCAGCAGCCAAGGCGGTCTCCCCTACGAGCAGTACTTC.

The V call is TRBV9, the J call TRBJ2-5; D remains ambiguous. The CDR3 runs to 13 residues. V lost 0 bases and J 5 bases, leaving 8 bases between the germline ends. Looked up from germline, CDR1 is SGDLS and CDR2 is YYNGEE. The chain's CDR3 is CASSVAIEETQYF. The CDR3 DNA reads TGTGCCAGCAGCGTAGCGATCGAGGAGACCCAGTACTTC.

V is TRBV29-1 and J is TRBJ1-1; D gene ambiguous. The CDR3 spans 13 residues. Trimming shortened V by 4 bases and J by 5 bases, and 14 bases separated the two germline ends. Germline loops: CDR1 SQVTM, CDR2 ANQGSEA. The CDR3 is CSVGAGASTEAFF. CDR3 DNA sequence: TGCAGCGTTGGGGCAGGTGCCTCAACTGAAGCTTTCTTT.

This rearrangement joins TRBV28 to TRBJ1-2; perhaps TRBD1 as D (5 bases). From germline, CDR1 is MDHEN and CDR2 SYDVKM. The CDR3 totals 12 residues. Deletions cut 6 bases from V and 2 bases from J, with 7 bases between. Here the CDR3 reads CASRSGNYGYTF. The CDR3 DNA is TGTGCCAGCAGGTCAGGGAACTATGGCTACACCTTC.

The chain links TRBV10-3 to TRBJ2-3; 7 bases are shared with TRBD2. This CDR3 is 15 amino acids long. Germline V lookup: CDR1 ENHRY, CDR2 SYGVKD. Trimming took 5 bases from V and 0 from J; bases not matched to a gene: 5. In nucleotides, the CDR3 is TGTGCCATCAGTCAGAGCGGGACTAGCACAGATACGCAGTATTTT. The encoded protein is CAISQSGTSTDTQYF.

V is TRBV21-1 and J is TRBJ2-1; the table's D call of TRBD2 was not tested on the DNA. TRBV21-1 is shown as a pseudogene. CDR3 length: 17 amino acids. CDR3 nucleotides: TGTGCCAGCAGCAAGCCGGGACTAGCGGGAGTAGGCAATGAGCAGTTCTTC. The encoded protein is CASSKPGLAGVGNEQFF.

This clone was seen once. The chain couples TRBV11-2 to TRBJ2-1; 9 bases are a match to TRBD2. CDR1 is SGHAT, CDR2 FQNNGV, per germline. CDR3 length: 14 residues. Trimming removed 6 bases from V and 4 bases from J; junction bases left unmatched: 4. The CDR3 loop is CASRISGSYNEQFF. The CDR3 DNA is TGTGCCAGCAGGATTAGCGGGAGTTACAATGAGCAGTTCTTC.

The rearrangement joins TRBV30 to TRBJ2-7; TRBD2 matches 13 bases. The CDR3 is 15 amino acids. The germline CDR1 and CDR2 sequences are GTSNPN and SVGIG (reference sequence). Trimming at V came to 3 bases and at J to 6 bases, leaving 8 bases not matched to a gene. The CDR3 sequence is CAWRATSGGRGEQYF. DNA of the CDR3: TGTGCCTGGAGGGCGACTAGCGGGGGGCGTGGCGAGCAGTACTTC.

This chain links TRBV5-1 with TRBJ1-1; perhaps TRBD1 as D (5 bases). Germline CDR1 SGHRS, CDR2 YFSETQ. Deletions cut 0 bases from V and 3 bases from J, with 12 bases between. This CDR3 has 15 amino acids. The CDR3: CASSLGGGDDTEAFF. CDR3 nucleotide sequence: TGCGCCAGCAGCTTGGGGGGGGGTGATGACACTGAAGCTTTCTTT.

The gene calls are TRBV15 and TRBJ1-2; a weak D match, TRBD1 (6 bases). The CDR3 contains 15 residues. Trimming removed 5 bases from V and 6 bases from J, with 19 bases in between. Germline V gives CDR1 LNHNV, CDR2 YYDKDF (reference sequence). CDR3 sequence: CATSREQGYVNGYTF. The CDR3 DNA sequence: TGTGCCACCAGCCGGGAACAGGGATACGTCAATGGCTACACCTTC.

The DNA for the CDR3 is TGTGCCAGCAGTTACACGGGTAGCTCCTACAATGAGCAGTTCTTC. This codes for CASSYTGSSYNEQFF. The chain carries TRBV6-5 and TRBJ2-1; D remains ambiguous. Germline lookup yields CDR1 MNHEY and CDR2 SVGAGI. Trimming left V 2 bases short and J 0 bases short, with 8 bases between. This CDR3 comprises 15 residues.

This clone was detected once. The chain recombines TRBV29-1 with TRBJ2-3; no reliable D call. In germline, CDR1 is SQVTM, CDR2 ANQGSEA. There are 11 residues in the CDR3. V was clipped by 3 bases and J by 6 bases, with 7 bases between them. The CDR3 nucleotides are TGCAGCGTTGATAGACTGGATACGCAGTATTTT. Translated: CSVDRLDTQYF.

This chain links TRBV7-9 with TRBJ1-4, with TRBD1 matching 7 bases. Germline CDR1 SEHNR, CDR2 FQNEAQ (reference sequence). The J segment lost 1 base and the V segment lost 5 bases, leaving 1 base of the junction unmatched. The CDR3 sequence is 14 residues long. CDR3 bases: TGTGCCAGCAGCCACAGGGGAACTAATGAAAAACTGTTTTTT. It is translated as CASSHRGTNEKLFF.

The chain carries TRBV7-9 and TRBJ2-7; 7 positions match TRBD1. The CDR3 is 15 amino acids. Germline CDR1 reads SEHNR; CDR2 reads FQNEAQ (reference sequence). The V and J ends lost 4 bases and 3 bases, in that order; junction bases with no gene match: 9. The CDR3 nucleotides are TGTGCCAGCAGCTCCCTAAGGGGACAGAACTACGAGCAGTACTTC. Encoded protein: CASSSLRGQNYEQYF.

This clone was observed many times. The rearrangement joins TRBV12-5 to TRBJ2-1; TRBD1 matches 8 bases. The CDR3 consists of 14 residues. Germline assignment: CDR1 LGHNT and CDR2 FRNRAP. CDR3 residues: CACRIGQGVNEQFF. The CDR3 region has the DNA TGTGCCTGCCGAATTGGACAGGGAGTAAATGAGCAGTTCTTC.

The genes are TRBV27 and TRBJ2-1, with D possibly TRBD1 on 6 matching bases. Germline V gene sequence: CDR1 MNHEY, CDR2 SMNVEV (reference sequence). The CDR3 is 14 amino acids. The V end lost 0 bases, the J end lost 6 bases, and 9 bases lay between the germline ends. The CDR3 DNA reads TGTGCCAGCAGTTTATCGGACAGTAGCAATGAGCAGTTCTTC. Translation: CASSLSDSSNEQFF.

This clone appeared once. Here the CDR3 DNA reads TGTGCCATTCAGGGTTCTGGAAACACCATATATTTT. It yields the protein CAIQGSGNTIYF. This sequence joins TRBV10-3 and TRBJ1-3; D is perhaps TRBD1 (5 bases). There are 12 residues in the CDR3. The V gene's germline CDR1 is ENHRY and CDR2 SYGVKD. The germline V and J ends were trimmed by 9 bases and 1 base, with 7 bases remaining between them.

The chain couples TRBV4-3 to TRBJ2-7; D is ambiguous. The germline V gene has CDR1 LGHNA and CDR2 YSLEER. Between the trimmed V and J ends, which lost 3 bases and 3 bases, there was a span of 18 bases. The CDR3 has 16 residues. Here the CDR3 DNA reads TGCGCCAGCAGCCAGTCCCACCGGTTTAGCCGCTACGAGCAGTACTTC. Residues: CASSQSHRFSRYEQYF.